These 23 T cell receptor beta chains came from one sample sequenced in a study of T cell changes during pregnancy in multiple sclerosis. The data were produced by immunoSEQ multiplex PCR, yet TCRdb's version contains in-frame clones alone and is incomplete. The sample shows about 44,000 clones, 95% to 97% of them seen only once. The sequenced sample was peripheral blood, obtained in the second trimester of pregnancy. These receptors all come from a female donor with multiple sclerosis, enrolled in a pregnancy study.

V usage is TRBV7-9 and J usage is TRBJ2-1; D ambiguous. Trimming removed 1 base from V and 1 base from J, with 5 bases in between. The V gene's germline CDR1 is SEHNR and CDR2 FQNEAQ (reference sequence). The CDR3 totals 14 residues. CDR3 DNA sequence: TGTGCCAGCAGCTTAGGGCGGTCCTACAATGAGCAGTTCTTC. Protein: CASSLGRSYNEQFF.

This clone was picked up one time. J is TRBJ1-3 and V is TRBV5-1; 7 nucleotides align to TRBD1. The germline gives CDR1 SGHRS, CDR2 YFSETQ. V trimming: 4 bases; J trimming: 3 bases; junction bases outside the gene matches: 7. This CDR3 is 15 amino acids long. The CDR3 loop reads CASSISTGFGNTIYF. The CDR3 coding sequence is TGCGCCAGCAGCATATCGACAGGGTTTGGAAACACCATATATTTT.

The rearrangement joins TRBV25-1 to TRBJ1-2; D gene unclear. The V end was cut by 3 bases, the J end by 4 bases, with 12 bases between. Germline V gives CDR1 MGHDK, CDR2 SYGVNS. This CDR3 is 14 amino acids long. The chain's CDR3 is CASSDAGYGYGYTF. For the CDR3, the DNA is TGTGCCAGCAGTGATGCGGGTTATGGCTATGGCTACACCTTC.

This clone appeared a single time. The J gene is TRBJ2-3, the V gene TRBV5-8; D gene ambiguous. Deletions cut 3 bases from V and 2 bases from J, with 16 bases between. From germline, CDR1 is SGHTS and CDR2 YDEGEE. This CDR3 comprises 16 residues. The CDR3 reads CASSSAVADITDTQYF. The CDR3 bases are TGTGCCAGCAGCTCGGCGGTTGCCGATATCACAGATACGCAGTATTTT.

V gene TRBV7-9 combines with J gene TRBJ2-7, with TRBD1 matching 7 bases. V dropped 5 bases and J dropped 1; count of bases not matched to a gene: 8. The germline V gene has CDR1 SEHNR and CDR2 FQNEAQ (reference sequence). The CDR3 length is 15 residues. As DNA, the CDR3 is TGTGCCAGCAGCCCGGGACAGTATTCGTCCTACGAGCAGTACTTC. It yields the protein CASSPGQYSSYEQYF.

V usage is TRBV15 and J usage is TRBJ1-3; 10 positions match TRBD1. This CDR3 is built from 18 residues. CDR1 and CDR2 from the germline V gene are LNHNV and YYDKDF (reference sequence). J was trimmed by 4 bases and V by 1 base; bases with no gene match: 10. The CDR3 reads CATSRAAGDRGSGNTIYF. CDR3 nucleotide sequence: TGTGCCACCAGCAGAGCAGCGGGGGACAGGGGTTCAGGAAACACCATATATTTT.

CDR3 sequence reads: CASSVLRGPQETQYF. The CDR3 DNA sequence: TGTGCCAGCAGCGTGCTCAGGGGGCCACAAGAGACCCAGTACTTC. This sequence joins TRBV7-6 and TRBJ2-5; 8 bases agree with TRBD1. Germline V gene lookup returns CDR1 SGHVS and CDR2 FNYEAQ. This CDR3 comprises 15 residues. With V trimmed by 5 bases and J by 2 bases, 7 bases remained unmatched.

This sequence joins TRBV7-2 and TRBJ2-4; TRBD2 matches at 7 bases. V lost 5 bases and J lost 6; bases outside the gene matches: 7. Germline CDR1 SGHTA, CDR2 FQGNSA. The CDR3 is 14 residues long. The CDR3 DNA reads TGTGCCAGCAGCCCGCCGCCGGGAGGAAACATTCAGTACTTC. This codes for CASSPPPGGNIQYF.

The genes are TRBV19 and TRBJ2-5; D might be TRBD2 (7 bases). V lost 3 bases and J lost 4, with 15 bases in between. The CDR3 loop spans 15 amino acids. Germline V gene data show CDR1 as LNHDA and CDR2 as SQIVND (reference sequence). CDR3 DNA: TGTGCCAGTAGTATTCGTCTAGGGGGGGCAGAGACCCAGTACTTC. This sequence encodes CASSIRLGGAETQYF. Full variable domain (missing parts from reference TRBV19 and TRBJ2-5): DGGITQSPKYLFRKEGQNVTLSCEQNLNHDAMYWYRQDPGQGLRLIYYSQIVNDFQKGDIAEGYSVSREKKESFPLTVTSAQKNPTAFYLCASSIRLGGAETQYFGPGTRLLVL.

This sequence joins TRBV5-1 and TRBJ2-1; unclear D gene. Per the germline V gene, CDR1 is SGHRS and CDR2 is YFSETQ. The V end was cut by 5 bases, the J end by 7 bases, with 10 bases between. This CDR3 contains 12 residues. In DNA form, the CDR3 reads TGCGCCAGCAGTTTATACAGTAATGAGCAGTTCTTC. It is translated as CASSLYSNEQFF.

V gene TRBV9 combines with J gene TRBJ2-2, with unresolved D. Trimming removed 3 bases from V and 5 bases from J, with 8 bases in between. Looked up from germline, CDR1 is SGDLS and CDR2 is YYNGEE. The CDR3 consists of 13 residues. The chain's CDR3 is CASSAARTGELFF. CDR3 nucleotide sequence: TGTGCCAGCAGCGCCGCCAGGACCGGGGAGCTGTTTTTT.

V usage is TRBV20-1 and J usage is TRBJ2-1; D is perhaps TRBD1 (6 bases). V was cut by 8 bases and J by 6 bases, with 8 bases left in between. The CDR3 length is 10 residues. Germline CDR1 is DFQATT and CDR2 is SNEGSKA (reference sequence). CDR3 DNA: TGCAGTTCACAGGGCAATGAGCAGTTCTTC. Its protein is CSSQGNEQFF.

J is TRBJ2-1 and V is TRBV5-5; tentative D call: TRBD2 (5 bases). There are 11 residues in the CDR3. With 8 bases removed from V and 10 bases from J, the gap between germline ends came to 13 bases. Germline assignment: CDR1 SGHKS and CDR2 YYEKEE (reference sequence). The CDR3 here is CASVRGWEQFF. The DNA of the CDR3 is TGTGCCAGTGTTCGGGGTTGGGAGCAGTTCTTC.

The chain uses TRBV7-9 and TRBJ1-3, with D possibly TRBD1 on 5 matching bases. Germline loops: CDR1 SEHNR, CDR2 FQNEAQ (reference sequence). The CDR3 length is 16 residues. Trimming removed 1 base from V and 3 bases from J, with 13 bases in between. The CDR3 sequence is CASSLDPGRDGNTIYF. The DNA for the CDR3 is TGTGCCAGCAGCTTAGACCCAGGCAGGGATGGAAACACCATATATTTT.

The rearrangement links TRBV11-2 to TRBJ2-7; D is possibly TRBD2 (7 bases). Germline CDR1 and CDR2: SGHAT and FQNNGV. The germline V and J ends were trimmed by 1 base and 2 bases, with 12 bases remaining between them. The CDR3 contains 15 residues. DNA for the CDR3: TGTGCCAGCAGCTTAGGAGGGGGGGTTGCCTACGAGCAGTACTTC. The encoded protein is CASSLGGGVAYEQYF.

The J gene is TRBJ2-3, the V gene TRBV5-1, with D perhaps TRBD1 (5 bases). From germline, CDR1 is SGHRS and CDR2 YFSETQ. CDR3 length: 15 residues. The ends were cut back, 3 bases at V and 3 bases at J, with 14 bases in the middle. CDR3 region: CASSYPQGRTDTQYF. The CDR3 coding sequence is TGCGCCAGCAGCTACCCCCAGGGTCGTACAGATACGCAGTATTTT.

V is TRBV30 and J is TRBJ1-4; possibly TRBD1 for D (5 bases). This CDR3 contains 15 residues. CDR1 is GTSNPN and CDR2 is SVGIG in the germline V gene (reference sequence). The V end was cut by 0 bases, the J end by 3 bases, with 11 bases between. CDR3 sequence (DNA): TGTGCCTGGAGTGTACCGCAGGGCGCTAATGAAAAACTGTTTTTT. This sequence encodes CAWSVPQGANEKLFF.

The V and J genes are TRBV6-5 and TRBJ1-2; possible D gene TRBD1, 5 bases. The CDR3 sequence is 12 residues long. Germline V gene lookup returns CDR1 MNHEY and CDR2 SVGAGI. The V gene lost 7 bases and the J gene lost 1 base, with 7 bases spanning the gap. DNA of the CDR3: TGTGCCAGCACCAGGGATAACTATGGCTACACCTTC. As protein: CASTRDNYGYTF.

CDR3 region: CASGERKNIQYF. CDR3 in DNA: TGTGCCAGTGGTGAGCGCAAAAACATTCAGTACTTC. This chain links TRBV2 with TRBJ2-4; no definite D call. The CDR3 totals 12 residues. CDR1 and CDR2 from the germline V gene are SNHLY and FYNNEI. The ends were cut back, 9 bases at V and 3 bases at J, with 9 bases in the middle. The whole variable domain, remainder taken from reference TRBV2 and TRBJ2-4, is EPEVTQTPSHQVTQMGQEVILRCVPISNHLYFYWYRQILGQKVEFLVSFYNNEISEKSEIFDDQFSVERPDGSNFTLKIRSTKLEDSAMYFCASGERKNIQYFGAGTRLSVL.

The V call is TRBV7-2, the J call TRBJ2-6; D remains ambiguous. Trimming removed 6 bases at V and 2 bases at J, with 11 bases between. CDR3 length: 15 amino acids. The germline V gene has CDR1 SGHTA and CDR2 FQGNSA. DNA of the CDR3: TGTGCCAGCAGGGGCTCTCTCACTGGGGCCAACGTCCTGACTTTC. It encodes CASRGSLTGANVLTF. The full variable domain, in which reference TRBV7-2 and TRBJ2-6 provide the parts outside the CDR3, is GAGVSQSPSNKVTEKGKDVELRCDPISGHTALYWYRQSLGQGLEFLIYFQGNSAPDKSGLPSDRFSAERTGGSVSTLTIQRTQQEDSAVYLCASRGSLTGANVLTFGAGSRLTVL.

The rearrangement joins TRBV2 to TRBJ1-4; D is uncertain. The germline V and J ends were trimmed by 6 bases and 8 bases, with 10 bases remaining between them. CDR1 is SNHLY and CDR2 is FYNNEI in the germline V gene. The CDR3 totals 12 residues. The CDR3 bases are TGTGCCAGCAGCCTGAATGAGGAAAAACTGTTTTTT. Translation: CASSLNEEKLFF.

This rearrangement joins TRBV30 to TRBJ2-2; maybe TRBD2 (6 bases). The germline V gene has CDR1 GTSNPN and CDR2 SVGIG (reference sequence). V lost 5 bases and J lost 3, with 10 bases in between. CDR3 size: 13 residues. The DNA of the CDR3 is TGTGCCTGGGGGGGAGGCGACACCGGGGAGCTGTTTTTT. This gives the protein CAWGGGDTGELFF.

V is TRBV5-4 and J is TRBJ2-3, with a weak D call TRBD1 (7 bases). Deletions cut 4 bases from V and 0 bases from J, with 21 bases between. The CDR3 spans 18 residues. Germline V gene data show CDR1 as SGHNT and CDR2 as YYREEE (reference sequence). This chain's CDR3 is CASSPRGAGLSSTDTQYF. The CDR3 nucleotides are TGTGCCAGCAGCCCCAGGGGGGCGGGTCTTTCTAGCACAGATACGCAGTATTTT.